Below, one TCR beta chain is given with its context. Its antigen target is currently unknown. No base qualities exist here, and no much larger clone lies one base off it. The immunoSEQ Assay, a bias-controlled multiplex PCR, was used to amplify TCRbeta CDR3 regions from genomic DNA. In the paper's pipeline: Within the assay, amplification of reference gene primers was used to estimate how many nucleated cells each sample contained. Sequence reads were collapsed and filtered to measure the absolute abundance of every unique TCRbeta CDR3 rearrangement. For each sample, productive Simpson clonality was calculated as the square root of Simpson's diversity index over productive rearrangements. The clones in this table, taken by TCRdb from immuneACCESS, are in-frame only. Not every clone is retained; where verified, under half of the shortfall comes from an unresolved V gene, and the cause of the rest is unknown. V, J and clone size derive from that table, while D and trimming were established from the DNA sequence. In all, the sample holds about 150,000 clones, and roughly 80% of those were seen once. The ten largest clones add up to about a tenth of the sample.

Whole blood was collected in K2EDTA tubes by collaborating institutions according to the institutions' own protocols. Collaborator samples were shipped for TCRbeta analysis as frozen whole blood, isolated PBMCs, or DNA extracted from either sample type. This sample is drawn from a study of blood T cell repertoires in COVID-19 (dated by TCRdb to between 2020 and 2021). The study in broad terms: Samples from collaborators originated in the United States, Italy and Spain and spanned both the acute and convalescent phases of COVID-19. The prospective study material was composed of cDNA or gDNA derived from T cells, B-cell-depleted T cells, or PBMCs. The dataset comprised deeply sampled blood TCRbeta repertoires from subjects exposed to, actively infected with, or recovered from COVID-19. The repertoires were made available in a free public database intended to serve as a resource for research on the immune response to SARS-CoV-2. Where available, HLA class I and class II types were taken from metadata supplied by the sample provider and were not determined by assay-based typing. Nearly every sample came with metadata listing a de-identified subject ID, COVID-19 status, age in years and sex. The samples were drawn from the first 160 participants of the ongoing ImmuneRACE study and from some 1,300 subjects provided by 6 global collaborators. The study at large found these results: Clinical and demographic metadata were provided uncurated, with the amount varying by source and participant.

The sequenced material came from peripheral blood. This TCR derives from a man aged 70 or older with active or convalescent COVID-19.

CDR3 reads: CASSNRDSSRTQYF. DNA sequence: TGTGCCAGCAGCAACCGGGACAGCTCGCGGACCCAGTACTTC. This receptor chain uses TRBV7-9 and TRBJ2-5, and TRBD1 aligns with 7 junction nucleotides. Trimming removed 5 bases from V and 7 bases from J; the gene matches leave 10 bases unexplained. Sequences SEHNR (CDR1) and FQNEAQ (CDR2) are obtained from the germline V gene (reference sequence). From the cysteine up to the phenylalanine, the CDR3 has a length of 14 residues. Only the CDR3 part of the read is kept: 42 bases, read in frame from the first base.